The clone carrying this TCR beta chain appeared a few times. The source of the sample is a study of blood T cell repertoires in COVID-19. This CDR3 has 17 residues. Germline assignment: CDR1 MDHEN and CDR2 SYDVKM. V shed 4 bases, J shed 3 bases, and the junction held 11 bases outside the gene matches. Per the authors' pipeline: Counts of nucleated cells, estimated from reference gene primer amplification, were obtained. Sequenced by immunoSEQ multiplex PCR; TCRdb stores in-frame clones only, minus some. Clonal size and the V and J genes are those of that table, whereas D and trimming came from the DNA. The repertoire has about 230,000 clones, 70% to 90% of them found once; the top ten carry approximately 3.3%. Participants were placed into cohorts based on the clinical history they reported.

V is TRBV28 and J is TRBJ2-7; 11 bases match TRBD1. Sequencing used PBMCs or T cells enriched from blood (not recorded which). This receptor was identified in a woman between 50 and 59 years old in a cohort exposed to, infected with or recovered from COVID-19 (not recorded which). CDR3 DNA: TGTGCCAGCAGTTCCCGCGGGGGGGACAGGGGGTACTACGAGCAGTACTTC. Protein sequence: CASSSRGGDRGYYEQYF. Drawing the rest from reference TRBV28 and TRBJ2-7, the complete variable domain is DVKVTQSSRYLVKRTGEKVFLECVQDMDHENMFWYRQDPGLGLRLIYFSYDVKMKEKGDIPEGYSVSREKKERFSLILESASTNQTSMYLCASSSRGGDRGYYEQYFGPGTRLTVT.